Listed below are T cell receptor beta chains from one sample, sequenced in a study of T cell responses to AZD1222 COVID-19 vaccine. Measured with immunoSEQ multiplex PCR; TCRdb has only the in-frame clones, and not every one. The sample records roughly 130,000 clones, about nine tenths being singletons. The sample here was peripheral blood, taken on day 0 of AZD1222 vaccination. The receptors originated from an adult in good health. The CDR3 runs from the conserved cysteine through the conserved F or W. The order of the fields is V gene, D gene, clone size, CDR3 length, J gene, CDR3 protein, CDR3 DNA. D genes are given only for firm matches. Part of the rows lack a size; the others show once, few, many or a class for expanded clones.

V gene: TRBV6-1
D gene: TRBD1
clone size: few
CDR3 length: 14
J gene: TRBJ1-6
CDR3 protein: CASSEGQESSPLHF
CDR3 DNA: TGTGCCAGCAGTGAGGGACAGGAGAGTTCACCCCTCCACTTT

V gene: TRBV6-6
D gene: -
clone size: -
CDR3 length: 12
J gene: TRBJ2-1
CDR3 protein: CASSPGSDEQFF
CDR3 DNA: TGTGCCAGCAGCCCAGGGTCTGACGAGCAGTTCTTC

V gene: TRBV2
D gene: -
clone size: -
CDR3 length: 16
J gene: TRBJ2-7
CDR3 protein: CASRAGWSSRTYEQYF
CDR3 DNA: TGTGCCAGCAGGGCGGGATGGTCATCCAGAACTTACGAGCAGTACTTC

V gene: TRBV19
D gene: -
clone size: -
CDR3 length: 13
J gene: TRBJ2-7
CDR3 protein: CASSIARAYEQYF
CDR3 DNA: TGTGCCAGTAGTATCGCCAGGGCCTACGAGCAGTACTTC

V gene: TRBV4-2
D gene: TRBD1
clone size: -
CDR3 length: 18
J gene: TRBJ2-2
CDR3 protein: CASSHLGARQGRSGELFF
CDR3 DNA: TGTGCCAGCAGCCACCTTGGTGCGAGACAGGGAAGGAGCGGGGAGCTGTTTTTT

V gene: TRBV7-2
D gene: TRBD2
clone size: -
CDR3 length: 15
J gene: TRBJ2-7
CDR3 protein: CASSLVGLAGGEQYF
CDR3 DNA: TGTGCCAGCAGCTTAGTGGGACTAGCGGGAGGAGAGCAGTACTTC

V gene: TRBV6-5
D gene: -
clone size: -
CDR3 length: 15
J gene: TRBJ2-7
CDR3 protein: CASSYGAQGGYEQYF
CDR3 DNA: TGTGCCAGCAGTTACGGGGCTCAGGGAGGCTACGAGCAGTACTTC

V gene: TRBV5-1
D gene: -
clone size: -
CDR3 length: 14
J gene: TRBJ2-7
CDR3 protein: CASSHRDTEYEQYF
CDR3 DNA: TGCGCCAGCAGCCACCGGGACACCGAGTACGAGCAGTACTTC

V gene: TRBV3-1/TRBV3-2
D gene: -
clone size: few
CDR3 length: 16
J gene: TRBJ2-2
CDR3 protein: CASSRAGTSNTGELFF
CDR3 DNA: TGTGCCAGCAGCCGGGCCGGGACCTCAAACACCGGGGAGCTGTTTTTT

V gene: TRBV4-3
D gene: -
clone size: -
CDR3 length: 16
J gene: TRBJ1-2
CDR3 protein: CASSQEVTGTYYGYTF
CDR3 DNA: TGCGCCAGCAGCCAAGAGGTAACAGGGACTTACTATGGCTACACCTTC

V gene: TRBV4-3
D gene: -
clone size: -
CDR3 length: 16
J gene: TRBJ2-3
CDR3 protein: CASSQALQGSRDTQYF
CDR3 DNA: TGCGCCAGCAGCCAAGCACTACAGGGATCTAGAGATACGCAGTATTTT

V gene: TRBV7-9
D gene: -
clone size: -
CDR3 length: 13
J gene: TRBJ1-2
CDR3 protein: CASSLQANYGYTF
CDR3 DNA: TGTGCCAGCAGCTTACAGGCGAACTATGGCTACACCTTC

V gene: TRBV3-1/TRBV3-2
D gene: -
clone size: -
CDR3 length: 15
J gene: TRBJ1-1
CDR3 protein: CASSPRSGSNTEAFF
CDR3 DNA: TGTGCCAGCAGCCCAAGGTCAGGGTCGAACACTGAAGCTTTCTTT

V gene: TRBV7-6
D gene: -
clone size: -
CDR3 length: 13
J gene: TRBJ2-1
CDR3 protein: CASAGPSGNEQFF
CDR3 DNA: TGTGCCAGCGCCGGGCCATCCGGGAATGAGCAGTTCTTC

V gene: TRBV20-1
D gene: TRBD1
clone size: -
CDR3 length: 14
J gene: TRBJ2-5
CDR3 protein: CSASGDRGLGTQYF
CDR3 DNA: TGCAGTGCTAGTGGGGACAGGGGGCTAGGGACCCAGTACTTC

V gene: TRBV5-1
D gene: -
clone size: -
CDR3 length: 14
J gene: TRBJ1-3
CDR3 protein: CASSLAQVGNTIYF
CDR3 DNA: TGCGCCAGCAGCTTGGCTCAGGTTGGAAACACCATATATTTT

V gene: TRBV19
D gene: TRBD1
clone size: -
CDR3 length: 14
J gene: TRBJ2-7
CDR3 protein: CASSTIDRVREQYF
CDR3 DNA: TGTGCCAGTAGTACCATAGACAGGGTCCGCGAGCAGTACTTC

V gene: TRBV7-8
D gene: -
clone size: -
CDR3 length: 14
J gene: TRBJ1-1
CDR3 protein: CASSPGVRTYKAFF
CDR3 DNA: TGTGCCAGCAGTCCCGGGGTCCGAACTTATAAAGCTTTCTTT

V gene: TRBV18
D gene: -
clone size: -
CDR3 length: 14
J gene: TRBJ2-5
CDR3 protein: CASSPPGREETQYF
CDR3 DNA: TGTGCCAGCTCACCACCCGGCAGGGAAGAGACCCAGTACTTC

V gene: TRBV7-9
D gene: -
clone size: -
CDR3 length: 14
J gene: TRBJ1-1
CDR3 protein: CASSSTVRGTEAFF
CDR3 DNA: TGTGCCAGCAGCTCGACAGTACGGGGCACTGAAGCTTTCTTT

V gene: TRBV19
D gene: TRBD2
clone size: once
CDR3 length: 17
J gene: TRBJ2-1
CDR3 protein: CASSIAQIAGSYNEQFF
CDR3 DNA: TGTGCCAGTAGTATAGCCCAGATAGCGGGGAGTTACAATGAGCAGTTCTTC

V gene: TRBV2
D gene: -
clone size: few
CDR3 length: 13
J gene: TRBJ1-1
CDR3 protein: CASTGTENTEAFF
CDR3 DNA: TGTGCCAGCACCGGGACGGAGAACACTGAAGCTTTCTTT

V gene: TRBV14
D gene: -
clone size: -
CDR3 length: 15
J gene: TRBJ2-7
CDR3 protein: CASSQDPYRAYEQYF
CDR3 DNA: TGTGCCAGCAGCCAAGATCCGTACAGGGCCTACGAGCAGTACTTC

V gene: TRBV30
D gene: -
clone size: -
CDR3 length: 12
J gene: TRBJ2-5
CDR3 protein: CAWSVQGETQYF
CDR3 DNA: TGTGCCTGGAGTGTGCAGGGGGAGACCCAGTACTTC

V gene: TRBV5-1
D gene: -
clone size: -
CDR3 length: 16
J gene: TRBJ2-3
CDR3 protein: CASSLGGSYSTDTQYF
CDR3 DNA: TGCGCCAGCAGCTTGGGAGGCTCCTACAGCACAGATACGCAGTATTTT

V gene: TRBV28
D gene: -
clone size: -
CDR3 length: 16
J gene: TRBJ1-5
CDR3 protein: CASSRFRVEGNQPQHF
CDR3 DNA: TGTGCCAGCAGTCGATTCAGGGTGGAGGGCAATCAGCCCCAGCATTTT

V gene: TRBV18
D gene: TRBD1
clone size: -
CDR3 length: 14
J gene: TRBJ2-5
CDR3 protein: CASSPTGGEETQYF
CDR3 DNA: TGTGCCAGCTCACCGACAGGGGGCGAAGAGACCCAGTACTTC

V gene: TRBV6-5
D gene: -
clone size: few
CDR3 length: 14
J gene: TRBJ1-1
CDR3 protein: CASTPIVGNTEAFF
CDR3 DNA: TGTGCCAGCACCCCAATTGTAGGGAACACTGAAGCTTTCTTT

V gene: TRBV29-1
D gene: TRBD1
clone size: -
CDR3 length: 15
J gene: TRBJ2-1
CDR3 protein: CSVSVQGGSYNEQFF
CDR3 DNA: TGCAGCGTTTCCGTACAGGGGGGATCCTACAATGAGCAGTTCTTC

V gene: TRBV5-8
D gene: -
clone size: -
CDR3 length: 13
J gene: TRBJ1-5
CDR3 protein: CASSWGRDQPQHF
CDR3 DNA: TGTGCCAGCAGCTGGGGACGAGATCAGCCCCAGCATTTT

V gene: TRBV14
D gene: -
clone size: few
CDR3 length: 14
J gene: TRBJ2-2
CDR3 protein: CASSPRSNTGELFF
CDR3 DNA: TGTGCCAGCAGCCCCCGTTCCAACACCGGGGAGCTGTTTTTT

V gene: TRBV5-4
D gene: -
clone size: -
CDR3 length: 14
J gene: TRBJ1-1
CDR3 protein: CASRRQEVNTEAFF
CDR3 DNA: TGTGCCAGCAGGCGACAGGAAGTGAACACTGAAGCTTTCTTT